This T cell receptor (beta chain) was sequenced in a study of T cell repertoires in cytomegalovirus infection. TCRdb processed the reads anew with MiXCR; each CDR3 protein has one entry. There are about 140,000 distinct CDR3 sequences in the sample; about 6.3% occur only once, and approximately 19% lies in the top ten. Regarding the study as a whole: Ex vivo responses were dominated by HLA-C-restricted CMV-specific TCR beta clonotypes.

This clonotype was seen at least ten times. Its antigen remains unknown. The clonotype comes from a human donor in good health (CMV status not recorded). Some clones in this sample may be carry-over from other donors' samples. Material for sequencing was PBMCs.

The CDR3 region is CASSGQGGVGYEQFF. The DNA of the CDR3 is TGTGCCAGCAGCGGGCAGGGGGGAGTTGGCTATGAGCAGTTCTTC. The chain employs TRBV7-2 and TRBJ2-1; D possibly corresponds to TRBD1 (7 bases). Trimming pared 5 bases from V and 8 bases from J, leaving 19 bases between. This CDR3 has 15 residues. Per germline, CDR1 SGHTA and CDR2 FQGNSA. Complete variable domain (other parts from reference TRBV7-2 and TRBJ2-1): GAGVSQSPSNKVTEKGKDVELRCDPISGHTALYWYRQSLGQGLEFLIYFQGNSAPDKSGLPSDRFSAERTGGSVSTLTIQRTQQEDSAVYLCASSGQGGVGYEQFFGPGTRLTVL.